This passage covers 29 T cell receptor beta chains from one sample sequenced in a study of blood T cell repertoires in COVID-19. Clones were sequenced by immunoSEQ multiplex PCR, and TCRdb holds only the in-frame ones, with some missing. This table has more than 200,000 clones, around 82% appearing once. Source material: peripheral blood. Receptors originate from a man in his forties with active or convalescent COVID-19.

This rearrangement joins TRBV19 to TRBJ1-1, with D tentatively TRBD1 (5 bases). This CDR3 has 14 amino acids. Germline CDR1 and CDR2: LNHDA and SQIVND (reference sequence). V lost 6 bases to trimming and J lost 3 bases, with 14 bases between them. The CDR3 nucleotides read TGTGCCAGTAGGGGGGAGGTGCTCGACACTGAAGCTTTCTTT. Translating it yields CASRGEVLDTEAFF.

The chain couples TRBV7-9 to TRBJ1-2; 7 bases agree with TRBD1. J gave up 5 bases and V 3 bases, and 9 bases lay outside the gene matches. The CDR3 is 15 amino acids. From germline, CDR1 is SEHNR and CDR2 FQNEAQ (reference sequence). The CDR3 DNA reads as TGTGCCAGCAGCTTCCGACAGGGTATCGGGTATGGCTACACCTTC. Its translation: CASSFRQGIGYGYTF.

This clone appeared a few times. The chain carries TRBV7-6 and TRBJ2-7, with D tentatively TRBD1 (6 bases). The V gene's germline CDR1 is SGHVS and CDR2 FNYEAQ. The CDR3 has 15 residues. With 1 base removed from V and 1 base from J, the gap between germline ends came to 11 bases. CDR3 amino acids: CASSLVQGGSYEQYF. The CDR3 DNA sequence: TGTGCCAGCAGCTTAGTACAGGGTGGTTCCTACGAGCAGTACTTC.

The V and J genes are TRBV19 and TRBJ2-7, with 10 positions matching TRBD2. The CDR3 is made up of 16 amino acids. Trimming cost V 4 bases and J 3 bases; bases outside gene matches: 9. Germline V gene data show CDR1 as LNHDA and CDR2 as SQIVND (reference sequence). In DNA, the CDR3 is TGTGCCAGTAGTAAATTAACTAGCGGGGTGGTCTACGAGCAGTACTTC. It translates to CASSKLTSGVVYEQYF.

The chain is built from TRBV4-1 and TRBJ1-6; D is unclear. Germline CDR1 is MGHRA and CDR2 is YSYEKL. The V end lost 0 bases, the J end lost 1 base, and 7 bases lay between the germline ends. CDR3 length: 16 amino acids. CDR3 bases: TGCGCCAGCAGCCAAGACCCGCAGTCCTATAATTCACCCCTCCACTTT. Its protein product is CASSQDPQSYNSPLHF.

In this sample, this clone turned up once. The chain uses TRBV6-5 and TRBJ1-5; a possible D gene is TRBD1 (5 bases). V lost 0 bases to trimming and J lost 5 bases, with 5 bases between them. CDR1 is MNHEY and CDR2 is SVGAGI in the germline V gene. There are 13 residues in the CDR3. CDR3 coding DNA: TGTGCCAGCAGTTACTCAGGGGATCAGCCCCAGCATTTT. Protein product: CASSYSGDQPQHF.

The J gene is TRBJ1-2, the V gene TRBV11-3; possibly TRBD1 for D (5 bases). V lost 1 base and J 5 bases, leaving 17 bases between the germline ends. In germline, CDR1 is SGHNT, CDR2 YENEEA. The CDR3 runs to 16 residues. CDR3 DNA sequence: TGTGCCAGCAGCTTAGGGGACGGGGGAACCTTATATGGCTACACCTTC. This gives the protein CASSLGDGGTLYGYTF.

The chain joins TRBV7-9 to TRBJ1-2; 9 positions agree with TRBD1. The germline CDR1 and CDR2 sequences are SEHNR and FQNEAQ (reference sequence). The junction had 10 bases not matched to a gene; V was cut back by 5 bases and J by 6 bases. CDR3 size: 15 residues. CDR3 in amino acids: CASSIDLTGGNGYTF. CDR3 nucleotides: TGTGCCAGCAGCATCGACCTGACAGGGGGGAATGGCTACACCTTC.

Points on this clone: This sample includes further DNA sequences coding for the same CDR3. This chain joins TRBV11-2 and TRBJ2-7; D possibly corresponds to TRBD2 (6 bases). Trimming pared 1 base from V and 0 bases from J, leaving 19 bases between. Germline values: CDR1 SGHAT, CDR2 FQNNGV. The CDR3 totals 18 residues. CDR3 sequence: CASSLVRSSGVGSYEQYF. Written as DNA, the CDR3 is TGTGCCAGCAGCTTAGTGAGGAGTAGCGGAGTTGGCTCCTACGAGCAGTACTTC.

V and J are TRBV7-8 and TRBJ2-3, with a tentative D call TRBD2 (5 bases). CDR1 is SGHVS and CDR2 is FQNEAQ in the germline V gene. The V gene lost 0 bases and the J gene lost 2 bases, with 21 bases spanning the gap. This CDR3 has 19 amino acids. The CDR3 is CASSLARVAAGSSTDTQYF. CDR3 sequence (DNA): TGTGCCAGCAGCTTAGCGCGGGTGGCAGCCGGTTCCTCCACAGATACGCAGTATTTT. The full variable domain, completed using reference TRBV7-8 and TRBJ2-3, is GAGVSQSPRYKVAKRGQDVALRCDPISGHVSLFWYQQALGQGPEFLTYFQNEAQLDKSGLPSDRFFAERPEGSVSTLKIQRTQQEDSAVYLCASSLARVAAGSSTDTQYFGPGTRLTVL.

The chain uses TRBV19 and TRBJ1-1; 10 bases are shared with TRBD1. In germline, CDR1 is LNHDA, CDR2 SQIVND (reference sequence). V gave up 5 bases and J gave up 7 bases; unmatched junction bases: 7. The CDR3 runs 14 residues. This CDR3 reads CASSPGTGVFEAFF. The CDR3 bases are TGTGCCAGTAGTCCTGGGACAGGGGTATTTGAAGCTTTCTTT.

The CDR3 sequence is CAWRPVGTEAFF. Here the CDR3 DNA reads TGTGCCTGGAGACCGGTCGGGACTGAAGCTTTCTTT. J is TRBJ1-1 and V is TRBV30, with D unresolved. Trimming stripped 3 bases from V and 5 bases from J, with 10 bases between. This CDR3 is built from 12 residues. Germline V gene lookup returns CDR1 GTSNPN and CDR2 SVGIG (reference sequence).

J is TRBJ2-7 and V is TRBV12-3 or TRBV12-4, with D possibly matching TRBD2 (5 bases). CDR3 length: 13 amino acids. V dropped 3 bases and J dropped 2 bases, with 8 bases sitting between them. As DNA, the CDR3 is TGTGCCAGCAGTTTTCAGGAGGCCTACGAGCAGTACTTC. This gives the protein CASSFQEAYEQYF.

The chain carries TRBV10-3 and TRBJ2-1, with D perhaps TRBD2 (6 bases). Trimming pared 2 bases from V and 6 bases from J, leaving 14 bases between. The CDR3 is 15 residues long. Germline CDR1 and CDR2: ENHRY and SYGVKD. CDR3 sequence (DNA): TGTGCCATCAGTGAGGTGAGACTAGAGTCCAATGAGCAGTTCTTC. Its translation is CAISEVRLESNEQFF.

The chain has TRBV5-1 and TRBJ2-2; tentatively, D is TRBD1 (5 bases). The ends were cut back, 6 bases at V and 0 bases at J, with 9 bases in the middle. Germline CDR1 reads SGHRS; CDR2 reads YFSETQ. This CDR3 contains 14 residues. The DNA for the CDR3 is TGCGCCAGCACCGCGGACACGAACACCGGGGAGCTGTTTTTT. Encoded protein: CASTADTNTGELFF.

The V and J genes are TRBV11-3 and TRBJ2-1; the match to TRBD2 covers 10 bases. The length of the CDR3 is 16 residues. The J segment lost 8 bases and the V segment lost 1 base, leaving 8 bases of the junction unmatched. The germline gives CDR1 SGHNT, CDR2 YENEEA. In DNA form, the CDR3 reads TGTGCCAGCAGCTTAGCTTCTAGCGGGAGTCGATATGAGCAGTTCTTC. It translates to CASSLASSGSRYEQFF.

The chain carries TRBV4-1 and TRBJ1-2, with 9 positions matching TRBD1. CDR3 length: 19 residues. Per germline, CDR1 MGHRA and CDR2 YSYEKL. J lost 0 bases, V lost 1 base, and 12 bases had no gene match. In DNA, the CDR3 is TGCGCCAGCAGCCAAGCTCCCAACCGGGACAGGGCTTCTAACTATGGCTACACCTTC. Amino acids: CASSQAPNRDRASNYGYTF.

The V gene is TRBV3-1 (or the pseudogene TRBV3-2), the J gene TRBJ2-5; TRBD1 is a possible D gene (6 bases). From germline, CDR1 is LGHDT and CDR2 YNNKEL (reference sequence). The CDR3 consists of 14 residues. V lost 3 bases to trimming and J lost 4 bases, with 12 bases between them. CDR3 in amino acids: CASSQRTVAETQYF. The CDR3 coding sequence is TGTGCCAGCAGCCAGCGGACAGTGGCAGAGACCCAGTACTTC.

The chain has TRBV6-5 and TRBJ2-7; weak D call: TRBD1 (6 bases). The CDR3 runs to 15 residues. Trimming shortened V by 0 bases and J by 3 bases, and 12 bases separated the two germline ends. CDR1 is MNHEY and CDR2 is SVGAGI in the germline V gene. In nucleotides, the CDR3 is TGTGCCAGCAGTTACTCCACCGACAGGATCTACGAGCAGTACTTC. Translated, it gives CASSYSTDRIYEQYF.

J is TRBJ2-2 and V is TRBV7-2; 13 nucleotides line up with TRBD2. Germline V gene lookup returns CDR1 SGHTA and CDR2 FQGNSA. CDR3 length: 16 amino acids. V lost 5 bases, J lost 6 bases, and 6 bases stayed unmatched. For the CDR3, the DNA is TGTGCCAGCAGCCCCGGGACTAGCGGGATAGCCGGGGAGCTGTTTTTT. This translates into CASSPGTSGIAGELFF. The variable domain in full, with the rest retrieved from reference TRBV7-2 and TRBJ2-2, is GAGVSQSPSNKVTEKGKDVELRCDPISGHTALYWYRQSLGQGLEFLIYFQGNSAPDKSGLPSDRFSAERTGGSVSTLTIQRTQQEDSAVYLCASSPGTSGIAGELFFGEGSRLTVL.

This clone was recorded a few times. DNA of the CDR3: TGCGCCAGCAGCTTGGAGACATACCCCTCCCAAGAGACCCAGTACTTC. Its translation: CASSLETYPSQETQYF. The chain combines TRBV5-1 with TRBJ2-5; D gene ambiguous. Trimming removed 0 bases from V and 1 base from J, with 13 bases in between. CDR1 is SGHRS and CDR2 is YFSETQ in the germline V gene. The CDR3 contains 16 residues. Full variable domain (missing parts from reference TRBV5-1 and TRBJ2-5): KAGVTQTPRYLIKTRGQQVTLSCSPISGHRSVSWYQQTPGQGLQFLFEYFSETQRNKGNFPGRFSGRQFSNSRSEMNVSTLELGDSALYLCASSLETYPSQETQYFGPGTRLLVL.

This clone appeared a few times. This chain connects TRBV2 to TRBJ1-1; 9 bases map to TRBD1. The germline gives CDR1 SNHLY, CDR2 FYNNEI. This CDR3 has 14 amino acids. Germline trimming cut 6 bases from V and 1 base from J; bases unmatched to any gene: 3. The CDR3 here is CASRQGASNTEAFF. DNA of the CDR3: TGTGCCAGCAGACAGGGGGCGTCGAACACTGAAGCTTTCTTT.

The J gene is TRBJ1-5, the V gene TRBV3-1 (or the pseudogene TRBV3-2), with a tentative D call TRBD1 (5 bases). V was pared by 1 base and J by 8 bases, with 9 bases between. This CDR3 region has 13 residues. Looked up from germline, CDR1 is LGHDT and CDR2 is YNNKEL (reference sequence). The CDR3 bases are TGTGCCAGCAGCCAAGGGGGCGAGGAGCCCCAGCATTTT. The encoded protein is CASSQGGEEPQHF.

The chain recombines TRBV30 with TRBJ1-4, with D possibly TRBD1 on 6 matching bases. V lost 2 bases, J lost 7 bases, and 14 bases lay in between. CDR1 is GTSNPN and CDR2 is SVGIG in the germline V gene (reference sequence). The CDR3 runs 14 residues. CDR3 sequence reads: CAWSLDRTGEKLFF. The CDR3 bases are TGTGCCTGGAGTCTTGACAGGACGGGTGAAAAACTGTTTTTT.

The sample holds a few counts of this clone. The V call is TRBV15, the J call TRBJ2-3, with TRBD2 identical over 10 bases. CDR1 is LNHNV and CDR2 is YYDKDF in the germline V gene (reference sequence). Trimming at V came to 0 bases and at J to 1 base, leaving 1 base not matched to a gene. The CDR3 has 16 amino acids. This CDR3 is CATSREGTSGTDTQYF. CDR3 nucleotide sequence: TGTGCCACCAGCAGAGAAGGGACTAGCGGCACAGATACGCAGTATTTT.

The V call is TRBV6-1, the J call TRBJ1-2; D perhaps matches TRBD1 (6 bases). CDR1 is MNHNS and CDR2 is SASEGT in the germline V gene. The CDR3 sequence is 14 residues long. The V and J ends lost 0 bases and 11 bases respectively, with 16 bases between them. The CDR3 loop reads CASSEATGQPGYTF. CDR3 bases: TGTGCCAGCAGTGAAGCGACAGGACAGCCGGGTTACACCTTC.

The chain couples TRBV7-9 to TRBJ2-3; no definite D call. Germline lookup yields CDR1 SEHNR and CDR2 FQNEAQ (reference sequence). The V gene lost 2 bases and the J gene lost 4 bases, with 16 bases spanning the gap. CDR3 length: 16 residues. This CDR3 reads CASSLISVGHPDTQYF. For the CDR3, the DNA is TGTGCCAGCAGCTTAATTAGTGTGGGCCATCCAGATACGCAGTATTTT.

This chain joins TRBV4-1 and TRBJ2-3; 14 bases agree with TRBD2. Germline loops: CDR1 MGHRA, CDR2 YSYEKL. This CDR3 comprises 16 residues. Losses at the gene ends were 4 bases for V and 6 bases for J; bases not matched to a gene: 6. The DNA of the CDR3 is TGCGCCAGCAGCCTCGGGACTAGCGGGGGTTTGGATACGCAGTATTTT. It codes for CASSLGTSGGLDTQYF.

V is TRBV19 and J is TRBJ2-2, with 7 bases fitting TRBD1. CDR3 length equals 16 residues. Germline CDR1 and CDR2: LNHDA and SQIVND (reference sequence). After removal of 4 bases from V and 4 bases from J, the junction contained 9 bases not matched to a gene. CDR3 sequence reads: CASSTRRQGGTGELFF. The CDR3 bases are TGTGCCAGTAGTACCCGCCGACAGGGCGGCACCGGGGAGCTGTTTTTT.